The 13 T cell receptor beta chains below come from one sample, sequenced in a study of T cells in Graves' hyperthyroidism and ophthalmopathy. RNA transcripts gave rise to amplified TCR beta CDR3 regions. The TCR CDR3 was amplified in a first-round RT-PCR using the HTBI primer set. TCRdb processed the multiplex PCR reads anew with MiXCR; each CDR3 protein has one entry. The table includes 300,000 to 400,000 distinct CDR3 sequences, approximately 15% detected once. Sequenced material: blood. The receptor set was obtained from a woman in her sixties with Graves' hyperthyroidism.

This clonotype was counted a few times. DNA of the CDR3: TGTGCCACCAGTGCAGCATCCTATGGCTACACCTTC. It specifies CATSAASYGYTF. The V call is TRBV24-1, the J call TRBJ1-2; D remains unclear. CDR3 size: 12 residues. Germline CDR1 KGHDR, CDR2 SFDVKD. Trimming removed 5 bases from V and 4 bases from J, with 7 bases in between.

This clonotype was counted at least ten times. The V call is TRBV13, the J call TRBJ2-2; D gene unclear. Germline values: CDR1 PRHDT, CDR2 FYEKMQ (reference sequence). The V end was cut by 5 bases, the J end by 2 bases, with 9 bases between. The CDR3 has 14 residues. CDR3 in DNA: TGTGCCAGCAGCGCGCGACTCAACACCGGGGAGCTGTTTTTT. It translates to CASSARLNTGELFF.

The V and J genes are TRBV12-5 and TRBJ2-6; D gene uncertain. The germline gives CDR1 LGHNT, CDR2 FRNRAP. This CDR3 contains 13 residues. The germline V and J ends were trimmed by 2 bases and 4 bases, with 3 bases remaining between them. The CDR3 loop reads CASGLYGANVLTF. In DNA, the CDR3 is TGTGCTAGTGGTTTGTACGGGGCCAACGTCCTGACTTTC.

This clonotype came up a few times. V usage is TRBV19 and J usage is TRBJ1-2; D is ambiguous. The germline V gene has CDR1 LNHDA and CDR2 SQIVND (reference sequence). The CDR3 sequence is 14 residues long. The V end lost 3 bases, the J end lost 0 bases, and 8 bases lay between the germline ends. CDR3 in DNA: TGTGCCAGTAGTATCCTTAGTACTAACTATGGCTACACCTTC. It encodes CASSILSTNYGYTF.

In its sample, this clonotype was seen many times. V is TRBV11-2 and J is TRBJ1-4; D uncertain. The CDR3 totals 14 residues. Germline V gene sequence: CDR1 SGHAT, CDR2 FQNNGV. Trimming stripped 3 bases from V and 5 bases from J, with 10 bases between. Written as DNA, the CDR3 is TGTGCCAGCAGCTTCACCCGATCGAATGAAAAACTGTTTTTT. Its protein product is CASSFTRSNEKLFF.

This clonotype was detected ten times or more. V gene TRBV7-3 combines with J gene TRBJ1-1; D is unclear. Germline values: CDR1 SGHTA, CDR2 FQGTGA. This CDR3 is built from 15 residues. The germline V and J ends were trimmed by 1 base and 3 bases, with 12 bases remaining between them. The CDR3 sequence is CASSLIRLKDTEAFF. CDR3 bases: TGTGCCAGCAGCTTAATCAGGCTAAAGGACACTGAAGCTTTCTTT.

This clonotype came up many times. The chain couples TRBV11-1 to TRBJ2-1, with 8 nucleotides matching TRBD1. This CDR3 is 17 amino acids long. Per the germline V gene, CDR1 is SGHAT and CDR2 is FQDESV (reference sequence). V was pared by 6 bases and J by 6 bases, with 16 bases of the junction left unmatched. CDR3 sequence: CASRNRDRTTPGNEQFF. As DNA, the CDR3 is TGTGCCAGCAGAAACCGGGACAGGACGACCCCGGGCAATGAGCAGTTCTTC.

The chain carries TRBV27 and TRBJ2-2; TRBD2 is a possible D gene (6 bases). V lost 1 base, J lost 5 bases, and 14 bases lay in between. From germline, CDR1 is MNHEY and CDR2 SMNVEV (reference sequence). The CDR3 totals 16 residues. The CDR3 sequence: CASSLLRGAGTGELFF. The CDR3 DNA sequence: TGTGCCAGCAGTTTATTACGAGGAGCGGGTACCGGGGAGCTGTTTTTT.

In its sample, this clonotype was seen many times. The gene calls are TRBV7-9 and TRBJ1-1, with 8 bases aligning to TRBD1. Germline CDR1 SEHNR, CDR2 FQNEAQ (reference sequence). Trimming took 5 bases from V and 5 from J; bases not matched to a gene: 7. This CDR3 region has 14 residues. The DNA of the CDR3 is TGTGCCAGCAGCCACCCGGACAGGGTGACTGAAGCTTTCTTT. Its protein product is CASSHPDRVTEAFF.

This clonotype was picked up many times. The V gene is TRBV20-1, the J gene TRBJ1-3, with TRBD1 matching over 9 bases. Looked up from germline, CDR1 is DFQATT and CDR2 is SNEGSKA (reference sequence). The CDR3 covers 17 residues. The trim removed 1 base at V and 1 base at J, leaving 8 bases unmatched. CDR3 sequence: CSARGPGTGWSGNTIYF. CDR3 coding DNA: TGCAGTGCTAGAGGCCCCGGGACAGGGTGGTCTGGAAACACCATATATTTT.

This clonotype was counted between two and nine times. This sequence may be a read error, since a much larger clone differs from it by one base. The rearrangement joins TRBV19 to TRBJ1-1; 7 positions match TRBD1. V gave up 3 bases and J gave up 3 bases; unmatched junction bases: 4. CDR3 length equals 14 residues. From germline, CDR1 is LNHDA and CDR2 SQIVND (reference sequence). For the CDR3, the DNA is TGTGCCAGTAGTATTGAGACAGGGTACACTGAAGCTTTCTTT. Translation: CASSIETGYTEAFF.

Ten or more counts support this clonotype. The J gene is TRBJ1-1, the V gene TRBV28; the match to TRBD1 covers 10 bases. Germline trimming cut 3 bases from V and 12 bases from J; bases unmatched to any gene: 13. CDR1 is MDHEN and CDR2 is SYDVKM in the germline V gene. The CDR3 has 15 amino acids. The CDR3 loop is CASSLAATGGANPFF. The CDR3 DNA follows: TGTGCCAGCAGTTTGGCCGCGACAGGGGGCGCAAATCCTTTCTTT.

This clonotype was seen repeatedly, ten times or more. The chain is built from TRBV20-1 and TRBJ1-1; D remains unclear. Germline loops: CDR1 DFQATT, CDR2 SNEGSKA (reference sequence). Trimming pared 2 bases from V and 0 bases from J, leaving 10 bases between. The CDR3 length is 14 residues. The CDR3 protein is CSARNWAMNTEAFF. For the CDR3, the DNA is TGCAGTGCTAGAAACTGGGCCATGAACACTGAAGCTTTCTTT.